The clone carrying this T cell receptor beta chain has just a few counts. Its antigen is not known. This specimen comes from a study of T cells in Graves' hyperthyroidism and ophthalmopathy. Overall study findings and caveats: A model of 13 V-J features distinguished ophthalmopathy from stable hyperthyroidism.

TCR beta CDR3 regions were amplified from RNA. First-round RT-PCR with HTBI primers amplified the TCR CDR3 region. TCRdb called the multiplex PCR reads again in MiXCR, with one record for every CDR3 protein. The sample carries 390,000 or so distinct CDR3 sequences, roughly 15% recorded once. In germline, CDR1 is LGHDT, CDR2 YNNKEL (reference sequence). There are 13 residues in the CDR3. The V gene lost 4 bases and the J gene lost 9 bases, with 12 bases spanning the gap. Material: blood. The rearrangement uses TRBV3-1 and TRBJ2-2; D unresolved. The source is a young man with Graves' ophthalmopathy. The CDR3 sequence: CASSRTLTRELFF. Here the CDR3 DNA reads TGTGCCAGCAGCCGAACATTGACCAGGGAGCTGTTTTTT.